The 24 T cell receptor beta chains given below trace back to one sample, sequenced in a study of cytomegalovirus exposure and HLA in healthy donors. The PCR used 60 Vbeta and 13 Jbeta primers. Some clones are missing from TCRdb's copy, which holds only in-frame ones; the method was immunoSEQ multiplex PCR. In the table there are 200,000 to 250,000 clones, 85% to 90% of which are singletons. The material sequenced was PBMCs. These receptors all stem from a human donor in good health.

This clone has just a few counts. The chain links TRBV5-1 to TRBJ1-2; 9 positions agree with TRBD1. The CDR3 sequence is 16 residues long. Germline-derived CDR1 and CDR2 are SGHRS and YFSETQ. Unmatched junction bases numbered 12, after V lost 1 base and J lost 8 bases. The CDR3 region is CASSLSTGQGHRGYTF. CDR3 nucleotide sequence: TGCGCCAGCAGCTTGAGCACGGGACAGGGTCATAGAGGCTACACCTTC.

The genes are TRBV5-1 and TRBJ2-7; TRBD2 matches at 11 bases. The CDR3 contains 15 residues. CDR1 is SGHRS, CDR2 YFSETQ, per germline. The V and J ends lost 0 bases and 2 bases, in that order; junction bases with no gene match: 1. DNA for the CDR3: TGCGCCAGCAGCTTGGCGACTAGCGGGGCCTACGAGCAGTACTTC. This encodes CASSLATSGAYEQYF. Drawing the rest from reference TRBV5-1 and TRBJ2-7, the complete variable domain is KAGVTQTPRYLIKTRGQQVTLSCSPISGHRSVSWYQQTPGQGLQFLFEYFSETQRNKGNFPGRFSGRQFSNSRSEMNVSTLELGDSALYLCASSLATSGAYEQYFGPGTRLTVT.

The V gene is TRBV19, the J gene TRBJ2-1; 13 bases are shared with TRBD2. J lost 10 bases, V lost 3 bases, and 12 bases had no gene match. Per germline, CDR1 LNHDA and CDR2 SQIVND (reference sequence). This CDR3 spans 17 amino acids. DNA for the CDR3: TGTGCCAGTAGTATTACCGCCCGGACTAGCGGGAGAGGCGAGCAGTTCTTC. Protein product: CASSITARTSGRGEQFF.

There are a few counts of this clone. V gene TRBV5-1 combines with J gene TRBJ1-5; 7 positions agree with TRBD1. Trimming took 0 bases from V and 6 from J; bases not matched to a gene: 3. CDR1 SGHRS and CDR2 YFSETQ come from the germline V gene. The CDR3 totals 14 residues. Written as DNA, the CDR3 is TGCGCCAGCAGCTTGGGGACAGGTGGTCAGCCCCAGCATTTT. Translating gives CASSLGTGGQPQHF.

J is TRBJ2-5 and V is TRBV30, with D perhaps TRBD1 (6 bases). CDR3 length: 13 amino acids. V lost 1 base and J 11 bases, leaving 17 bases between the germline ends. Germline V gene lookup returns CDR1 GTSNPN and CDR2 SVGIG (reference sequence). The CDR3 loop reads CAWSGDTVGEQYF. The CDR3 DNA is TGTGCCTGGAGTGGGGACACCGTCGGGGAGCAGTACTTC.

CDR3 sequence: CASNRGSLGSNYTF. CDR3 coding DNA: TGTGCCAGCAATCGAGGCAGCCTGGGTAGTAACTACACCTTC. This chain joins TRBV28 and TRBJ1-2; D unresolved. This CDR3 has 14 amino acids. The ends were cut back, 7 bases at V and 10 bases at J, with 22 bases in the middle. Germline V gene sequence: CDR1 MDHEN, CDR2 SYDVKM.

In DNA, the CDR3 is TGCAGCGTTGGTATTTTTCCTGGAGGGGACACAGATACGCAGTATTTT. Translated: CSVGIFPGGDTDTQYF. This chain uses TRBV29-1 with TRBJ2-3; TRBD2 is a possible D gene (6 bases). The CDR3 spans 16 residues. Trimming pared 4 bases from V and 2 bases from J, leaving 19 bases between. Germline V gene sequence: CDR1 SQVTM, CDR2 ANQGSEA.

This chain links TRBV5-6 with TRBJ1-1, with D possibly matching TRBD1 (6 bases). This CDR3 is 14 amino acids long. The germline CDR1 and CDR2 sequences are SGHDT and YYEEEE. Trimming removed 0 bases at V and 3 bases at J, with 9 bases between. CDR3 in DNA: TGTGCCAGCAGCTTGGACAGGGTCGACACTGAAGCTTTCTTT. Protein product: CASSLDRVDTEAFF.

The CDR3 sequence is CASTLAGHNEQFF. The CDR3, as DNA: TGTGCCAGCACGCTAGCGGGACACAATGAGCAGTTCTTC. The chain employs TRBV6-1 and TRBJ2-1, with 9 bases that match TRBD2. The CDR3 has 13 residues. Germline trimming cut 7 bases from V and 5 bases from J; bases unmatched to any gene: 3. Germline V gives CDR1 MNHNS, CDR2 SASEGT.

This chain joins TRBV7-3 and TRBJ2-2, with D possibly matching TRBD2 (6 bases). V lost 1 base and J 5 bases, leaving 14 bases between the germline ends. The CDR3 has 16 amino acids. Per the germline V gene, CDR1 is SGHTA and CDR2 is FQGTGA. The CDR3 loop reads CASSLKGGGETGELFF. In nucleotides, the CDR3 is TGTGCCAGCAGCTTAAAGGGTGGAGGGGAGACCGGGGAGCTGTTTTTT.

This chain uses TRBV14 with TRBJ2-1; D gene ambiguous. This CDR3 has 14 residues. Germline CDR1 is SGHDN and CDR2 is FVKESK. Trimming cost V 3 bases and J 6 bases, with 12 bases left between them. CDR3 sequence reads: CASSQYKGGNEQFF. The CDR3 bases are TGTGCCAGCAGCCAGTATAAAGGCGGCAATGAGCAGTTCTTC.

This chain joins TRBV7-9 and TRBJ2-2; TRBD2 is a possible D gene (5 bases). The CDR3 is 15 amino acids. Germline lookup yields CDR1 SEHNR and CDR2 FQNEAQ (reference sequence). V gave up 0 bases and J gave up 7 bases, with 12 bases separating them. CDR3 sequence: CASSLAGEVDGELFF. Written as DNA, the CDR3 is TGTGCCAGCAGCTTAGCGGGAGAGGTGGACGGGGAGCTGTTTTTT.

The chain recombines TRBV21-1 with TRBJ2-3; the table gives TRBD2 as D, unverified against the DNA. TRBV21-1 counts as a pseudogene. CDR3 size: 16 residues. CDR3 protein: CASSNPGLAGTDTQYF. DNA for the CDR3: TGTGCCAGCAGCAACCCGGGACTAGCGGGCACAGATACGCAGTATTTT.

V usage is TRBV5-4 and J usage is TRBJ2-7; 9 bases are a match to TRBD2. V lost 0 bases to trimming and J lost 3 bases; unmatched junction nucleotides: 7. This CDR3 comprises 16 residues. CDR1 and CDR2 from the germline V gene are SGHNT and YYREEE (reference sequence). The CDR3 nucleotides read TGTGCCAGCAGCTTGGCCCCTAGCGGGGAATTCTACGAGCAGTACTTC. It codes for CASSLAPSGEFYEQYF.

The chain combines TRBV4-3 with TRBJ2-7; a weak D match, TRBD2 (5 bases). Germline-derived CDR1 and CDR2 are LGHNA and YSLEER. The CDR3 extends over 14 amino acids. V gave up 4 bases and J gave up 6 bases, with 16 bases separating them. The CDR3 sequence is CASSPLSGHGEQYF. The CDR3 DNA reads TGCGCCAGCAGCCCCCTCAGCGGCCATGGCGAGCAGTACTTC.

J is TRBJ2-3 and V is TRBV5-1; TRBD2 matches at 10 bases. The CDR3 contains 16 residues. The junction had 4 bases not matched to a gene; V was cut back by 3 bases and J by 0 bases. Germline V gene data show CDR1 as SGHRS and CDR2 as YFSETQ. CDR3 in amino acids: CASSSGLAPSTDTQYF. The CDR3 DNA follows: TGCGCCAGCAGCTCGGGACTAGCGCCTAGCACAGATACGCAGTATTTT.

The chain uses TRBV19 and TRBJ2-1; tentatively, D is TRBD2 (5 bases). Germline V gene lookup returns CDR1 LNHDA and CDR2 SQIVND (reference sequence). CDR3 size: 15 residues. Trimming stripped 2 bases from V and 4 bases from J, with 12 bases between. In DNA, the CDR3 is TGTGCCAGTAGTATATCGGAGGCTAATTACAATGAGCAGTTCTTC. The encoded protein is CASSISEANYNEQFF.

The V gene is TRBV28, the J gene TRBJ1-1, with D uncertain. Germline CDR1 MDHEN, CDR2 SYDVKM. This CDR3 has 16 amino acids. V was cut by 3 bases and J by 0 bases, with 14 bases left in between. In DNA form, the CDR3 reads TGTGCCAGCAGTTTTGGGGTGGAGGGTATGAACACTGAAGCTTTCTTT. Translated: CASSFGVEGMNTEAFF.

The rearrangement links TRBV14 to TRBJ2-7, with 7 bases lining up with TRBD2. Germline lookup yields CDR1 SGHDN and CDR2 FVKESK. V was clipped by 8 bases and J by 6 bases; unmatched bases: 13. The CDR3 covers 14 residues. The CDR3 here is CASSGRLAASEQYF. DNA of the CDR3: TGTGCCAGCTCGGGTCGGCTAGCGGCATCCGAGCAGTACTTC.

The genes are TRBV7-2 and TRBJ1-1; D is possibly TRBD1 (6 bases). Germline loops: CDR1 SGHTA, CDR2 FQGNSA. V lost 5 bases, J lost 1 base, and 8 bases lay in between. CDR3 length: 13 residues. The CDR3: CASSGQPNTEAFF. CDR3 in DNA: TGTGCCAGCAGCGGACAGCCGAACACTGAAGCTTTCTTT.

The rearrangement joins TRBV7-9 to TRBJ1-5; D possibly corresponds to TRBD1 (5 bases). The CDR3 is made up of 14 amino acids. Germline-derived CDR1 and CDR2 are SEHNR and FQNEAQ (reference sequence). V lost 5 bases and J 4 bases, leaving 12 bases between the germline ends. In DNA, the CDR3 is TGTGCCAGCAGCCTCACGGGGGATAATCAGCCCCAGCATTTT. The encoded protein is CASSLTGDNQPQHF.

This clone has more than one count but fewer than ten. V usage is TRBV15 and J usage is TRBJ2-1; 9 bases align to TRBD2. This CDR3 comprises 16 residues. Trimming at V came to 3 bases and at J to 4 bases, leaving 7 bases not matched to a gene. The germline V gene encodes CDR1 LNHNV and CDR2 YYDKDF (reference sequence). CDR3 nucleotide sequence: TGTGCCACCAGCAGTTCCCCAGCGGGAGGTTACAATGAGCAGTTCTTC. This codes for CATSSSPAGGYNEQFF.

Notes on this clone: The junction shows a germline mismatch at one end, possibly a read error. This CDR3 is also generated by other DNA sequences in the sample. V usage is TRBV29-1 and J usage is TRBJ2-3; the match to TRBD2 covers 15 bases. CDR1 and CDR2 (germline): SQVTM, ANQGSEA. The CDR3 has 15 amino acids. The CDR3 nucleotides read TGCAGCGTAGACGGACTAGCGGGAGGGCCTAATACACAGTATTTT. This codes for CSVDGLAGGPNTQYF.

In this sample, this clone turned up once. The chain employs TRBV11-2 and TRBJ2-1, with TRBD2 matching 9 bases. V gave up 4 bases and J gave up 4 bases; unmatched junction bases: 5. CDR3 length: 15 amino acids. The germline V gene encodes CDR1 SGHAT and CDR2 FQNNGV. The CDR3, as DNA: TGTGCCAGCAGCTCGAGCGGGAGGACTTACAATGAGCAGTTCTTC. It translates to CASSSSGRTYNEQFF.